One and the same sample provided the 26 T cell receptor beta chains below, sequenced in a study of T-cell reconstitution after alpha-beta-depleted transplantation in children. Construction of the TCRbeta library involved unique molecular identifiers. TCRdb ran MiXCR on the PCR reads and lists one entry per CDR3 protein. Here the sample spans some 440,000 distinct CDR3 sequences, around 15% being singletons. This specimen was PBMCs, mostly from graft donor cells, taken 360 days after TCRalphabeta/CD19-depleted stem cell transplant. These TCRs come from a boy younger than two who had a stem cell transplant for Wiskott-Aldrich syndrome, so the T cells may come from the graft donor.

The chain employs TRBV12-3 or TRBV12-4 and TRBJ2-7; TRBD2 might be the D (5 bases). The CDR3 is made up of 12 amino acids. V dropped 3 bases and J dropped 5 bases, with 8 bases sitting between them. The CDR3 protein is CASSFMEDEQYF. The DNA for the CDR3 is TGTGCCAGCAGTTTCATGGAGGACGAGCAGTACTTC.

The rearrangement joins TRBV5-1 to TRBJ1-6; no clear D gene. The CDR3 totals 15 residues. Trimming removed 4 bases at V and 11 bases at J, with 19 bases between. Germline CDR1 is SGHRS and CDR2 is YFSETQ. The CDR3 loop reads CASSLLADAVPPLHF. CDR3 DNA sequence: TGCGCCAGCAGCCTCCTAGCAGACGCAGTACCACCCCTCCACTTT.

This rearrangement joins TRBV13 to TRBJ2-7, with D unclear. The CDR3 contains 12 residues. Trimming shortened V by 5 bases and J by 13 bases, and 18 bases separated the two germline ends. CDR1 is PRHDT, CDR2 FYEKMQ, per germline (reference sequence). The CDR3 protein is CASSHDRTIPYF. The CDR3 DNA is TGTGCCAGCAGCCATGACCGGACGATCCCCTACTTC.

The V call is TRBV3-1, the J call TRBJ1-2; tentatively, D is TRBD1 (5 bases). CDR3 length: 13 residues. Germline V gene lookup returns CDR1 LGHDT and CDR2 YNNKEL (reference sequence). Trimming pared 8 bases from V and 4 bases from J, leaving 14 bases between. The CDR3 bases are TGTGCCAGCTCTCGAGGGGTCGGCTATGGCTACACCTTC. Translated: CASSRGVGYGYTF.

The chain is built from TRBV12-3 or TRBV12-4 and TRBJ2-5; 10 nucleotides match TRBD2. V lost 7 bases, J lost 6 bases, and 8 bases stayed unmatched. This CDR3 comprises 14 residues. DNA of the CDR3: TGTGCCAGCAACCCTAGCGGGAGCCCGAAGACCCAGTACTTC. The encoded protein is CASNPSGSPKTQYF.

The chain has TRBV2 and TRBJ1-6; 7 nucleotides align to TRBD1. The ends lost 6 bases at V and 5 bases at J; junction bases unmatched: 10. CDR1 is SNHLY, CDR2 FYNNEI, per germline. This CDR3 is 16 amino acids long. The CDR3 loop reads CASSEQGSSNNSPLHF. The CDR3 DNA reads TGTGCCAGCAGCGAACAGGGGTCGTCGAATAATTCACCCCTCCACTTT.

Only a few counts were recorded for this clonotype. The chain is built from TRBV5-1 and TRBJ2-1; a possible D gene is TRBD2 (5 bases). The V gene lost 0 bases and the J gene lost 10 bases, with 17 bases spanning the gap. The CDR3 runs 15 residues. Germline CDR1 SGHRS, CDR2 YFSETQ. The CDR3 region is CASSLGGFGAYEQFF. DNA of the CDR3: TGCGCCAGCAGCTTGGGCGGGTTTGGTGCGTACGAGCAGTTCTTC. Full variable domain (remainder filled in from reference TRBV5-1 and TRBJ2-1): KAGVTQTPRYLIKTRGQQVTLSCSPISGHRSVSWYQQTPGQGLQFLFEYFSETQRNKGNFPGRFSGRQFSNSRSEMNVSTLELGDSALYLCASSLGGFGAYEQFFGPGTRLTVL.

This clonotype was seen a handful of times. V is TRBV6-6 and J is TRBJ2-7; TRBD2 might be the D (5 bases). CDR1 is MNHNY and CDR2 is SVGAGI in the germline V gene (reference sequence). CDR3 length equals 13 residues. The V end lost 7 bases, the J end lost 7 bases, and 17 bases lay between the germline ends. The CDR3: CASTPSRGKEQYF. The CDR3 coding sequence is TGTGCCAGCACCCCATCCCGGGGTAAAGAGCAGTACTTC.

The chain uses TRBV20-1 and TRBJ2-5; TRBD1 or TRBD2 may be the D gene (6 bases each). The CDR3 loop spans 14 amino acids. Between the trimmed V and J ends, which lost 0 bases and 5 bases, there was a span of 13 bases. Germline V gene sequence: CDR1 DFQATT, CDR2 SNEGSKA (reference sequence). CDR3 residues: CSARDLRGEETQYF. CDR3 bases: TGCAGTGCTAGAGATTTGAGGGGGGAGGAGACCCAGTACTTC.

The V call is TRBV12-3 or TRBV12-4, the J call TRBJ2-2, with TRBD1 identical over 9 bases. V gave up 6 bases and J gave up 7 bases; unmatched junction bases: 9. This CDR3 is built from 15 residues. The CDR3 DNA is TGTGCCAGCAGCCAGGGACAGGGAGTTGGCGGGGAGCTGTTTTTT. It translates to CASSQGQGVGGELFF.

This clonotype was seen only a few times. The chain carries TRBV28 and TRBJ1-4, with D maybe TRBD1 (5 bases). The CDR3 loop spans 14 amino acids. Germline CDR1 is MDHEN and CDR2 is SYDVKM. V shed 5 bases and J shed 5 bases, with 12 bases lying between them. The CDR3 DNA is TGTGCCAGCAGTGCCGGGACTAAAAATGAAAAACTGTTTTTT. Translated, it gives CASSAGTKNEKLFF.

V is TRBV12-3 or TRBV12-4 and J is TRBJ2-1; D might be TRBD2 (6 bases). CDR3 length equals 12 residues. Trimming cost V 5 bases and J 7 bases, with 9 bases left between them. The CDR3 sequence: CASSRTINEQFF. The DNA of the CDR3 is TGTGCCAGCAGTCGGACTATTAATGAGCAGTTCTTC.

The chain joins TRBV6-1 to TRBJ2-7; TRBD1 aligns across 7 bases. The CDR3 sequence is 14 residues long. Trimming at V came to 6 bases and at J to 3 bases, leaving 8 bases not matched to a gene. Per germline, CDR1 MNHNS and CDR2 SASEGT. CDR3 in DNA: TGTGCCAGCAGCCCGGGACAGACAATCTACGAGCAGTACTTC. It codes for CASSPGQTIYEQYF.

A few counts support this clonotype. In DNA form, the CDR3 reads TGTGCCAGCACGCTATATCCCGGTTGCGAACTCTCCTACAATGAGCAGTTCTTC. Translated: CASTLYPGCELSYNEQFF. V gene TRBV7-8 combines with J gene TRBJ2-1, with D unclear. Germline CDR1 is SGHVS and CDR2 is FQNEAQ. There are 18 residues in the CDR3. The ends were cut back, 7 bases at V and 0 bases at J, with 22 bases in the middle.

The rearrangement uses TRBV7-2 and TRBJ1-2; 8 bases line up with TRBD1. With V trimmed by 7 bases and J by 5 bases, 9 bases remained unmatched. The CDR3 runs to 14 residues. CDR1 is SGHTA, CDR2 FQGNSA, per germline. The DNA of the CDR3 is TGTGCCAGCACCAAGCTACGACAGGGGTATGGCTACACCTTC. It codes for CASTKLRQGYGYTF.

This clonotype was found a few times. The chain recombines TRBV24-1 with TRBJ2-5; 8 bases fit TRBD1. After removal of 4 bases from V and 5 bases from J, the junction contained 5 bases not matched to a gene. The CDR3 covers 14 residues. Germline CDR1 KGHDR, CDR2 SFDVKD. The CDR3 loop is CATSDRTGRETQYF. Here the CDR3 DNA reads TGTGCCACCAGTGACCGGACAGGGAGGGAGACCCAGTACTTC.

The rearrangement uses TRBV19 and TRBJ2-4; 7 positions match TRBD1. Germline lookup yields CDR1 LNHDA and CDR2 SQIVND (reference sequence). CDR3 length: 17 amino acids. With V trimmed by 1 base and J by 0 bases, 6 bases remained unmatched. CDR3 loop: CASSIGDRFLAKNIQYF. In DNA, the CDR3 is TGTGCCAGTAGTATAGGGGACAGATTTCTAGCCAAAAACATTCAGTACTTC.

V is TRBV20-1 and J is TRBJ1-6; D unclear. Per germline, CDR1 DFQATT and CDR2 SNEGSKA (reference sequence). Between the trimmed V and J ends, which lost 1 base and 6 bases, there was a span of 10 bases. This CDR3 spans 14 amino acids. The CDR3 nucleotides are TGCAGTGCTAGAGCCGGCAGACCTAATTCACCCCTCCACTTT. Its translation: CSARAGRPNSPLHF.

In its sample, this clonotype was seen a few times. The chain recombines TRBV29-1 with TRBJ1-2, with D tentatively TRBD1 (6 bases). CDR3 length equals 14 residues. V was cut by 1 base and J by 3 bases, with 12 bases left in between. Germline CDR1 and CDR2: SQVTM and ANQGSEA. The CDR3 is CSVEGGGHDYGYTF. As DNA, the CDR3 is TGCAGCGTTGAAGGTGGGGGGCACGACTATGGCTACACCTTC. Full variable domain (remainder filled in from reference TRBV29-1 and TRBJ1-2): SAVISQKPSRDICQRGTSLTIQCQVDSQVTMMFWYRQQPGQSLTLIATANQGSEATYESGFVIDKFPISRPNLTFSTLTVSNMSPEDSSIYLCSVEGGGHDYGYTFGSGTRLTVV.

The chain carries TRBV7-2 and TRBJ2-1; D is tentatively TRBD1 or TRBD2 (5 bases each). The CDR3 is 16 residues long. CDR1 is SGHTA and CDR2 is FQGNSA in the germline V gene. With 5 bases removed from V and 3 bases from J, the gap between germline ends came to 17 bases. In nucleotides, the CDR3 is TGTGCCAGCAGCGCCCGAGGGGCTAGGAACTACAATGAGCAGTTCTTC. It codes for CASSARGARNYNEQFF. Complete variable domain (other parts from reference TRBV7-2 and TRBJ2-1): GAGVSQSPSNKVTEKGKDVELRCDPISGHTALYWYRQSLGQGLEFLIYFQGNSAPDKSGLPSDRFSAERTGGSVSTLTIQRTQQEDSAVYLCASSARGARNYNEQFFGPGTRLTVL.

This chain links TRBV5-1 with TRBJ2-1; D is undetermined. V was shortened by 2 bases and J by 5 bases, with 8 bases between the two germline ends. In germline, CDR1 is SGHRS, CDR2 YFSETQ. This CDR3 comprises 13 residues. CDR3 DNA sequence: TGCGCCAGCAGCTTCGACTGGAACAATGAGCAGTTCTTC. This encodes CASSFDWNNEQFF.

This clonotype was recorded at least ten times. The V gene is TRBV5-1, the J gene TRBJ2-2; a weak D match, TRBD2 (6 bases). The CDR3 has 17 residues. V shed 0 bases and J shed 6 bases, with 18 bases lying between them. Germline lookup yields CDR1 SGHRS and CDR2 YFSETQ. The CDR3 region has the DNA TGCGCCAGCAGCTTGGCCACAAGCGGGCTAGCCCCCGGGGAGCTGTTTTTT. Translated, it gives CASSLATSGLAPGELFF.

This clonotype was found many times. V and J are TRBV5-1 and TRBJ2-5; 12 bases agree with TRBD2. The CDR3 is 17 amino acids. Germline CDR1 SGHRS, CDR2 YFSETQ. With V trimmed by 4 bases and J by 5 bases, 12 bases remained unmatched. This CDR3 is CASSHGLAGPKMETQYF. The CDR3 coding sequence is TGCGCCAGCAGCCACGGACTAGCGGGACCGAAAATGGAGACCCAGTACTTC.

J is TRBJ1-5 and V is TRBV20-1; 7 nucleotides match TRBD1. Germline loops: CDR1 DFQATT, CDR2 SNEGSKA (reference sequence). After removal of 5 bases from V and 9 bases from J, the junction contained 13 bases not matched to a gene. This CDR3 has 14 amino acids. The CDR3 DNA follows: TGCAGTGCTGCAGAGGACAGGCCCGGGAGGCCCCAGCATTTT. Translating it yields CSAAEDRPGRPQHF.

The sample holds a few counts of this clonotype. CDR3 amino acids: CASSRLAGVTDTQYF. As DNA, the CDR3 is TGTGCCAGCAGTAGACTAGCGGGAGTCACAGATACGCAGTATTTT. The V and J genes are TRBV12-3 or TRBV12-4 and TRBJ2-3; 12 bases fit TRBD2. The J segment lost 2 bases and the V segment lost 5 bases, leaving 2 bases of the junction unmatched. This CDR3 comprises 15 residues.

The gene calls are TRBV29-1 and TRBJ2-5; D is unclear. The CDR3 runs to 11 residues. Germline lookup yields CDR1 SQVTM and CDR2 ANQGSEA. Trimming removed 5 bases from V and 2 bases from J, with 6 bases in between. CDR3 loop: CSVQRQETQYF. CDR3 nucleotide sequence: TGCAGCGTTCAGCGACAAGAGACCCAGTACTTC.